Below are 15 T cell receptor beta chains sequenced from a single sample in a study of blood T cell repertoires in COVID-19. Clones were read by immunoSEQ multiplex PCR, and TCRdb kept only the in-frame ones, dropping some. This table has about 250,000 clones, roughly nine tenths appearing once. Sequencing was carried out using peripheral blood. The receptor source for this set is a woman in her thirties or forties who had recovered from COVID-19.

This chain uses TRBV11-1 with TRBJ1-1; 7 bases agree with TRBD1. From germline, CDR1 is SGHAT and CDR2 FQDESV (reference sequence). This CDR3 is built from 13 residues. Trimming at V came to 5 bases and at J to 3 bases, leaving 3 bases not matched to a gene. CDR3 bases: TGTGCCAGCAGCAAACAGGGGTACACTGAAGCTTTCTTT. This gives the protein CASSKQGYTEAFF.

The chain is built from TRBV3-1 (or the pseudogene TRBV3-2) and TRBJ1-5; D unclear. The CDR3 spans 14 residues. Trimming removed 3 bases at V and 2 bases at J, with 8 bases between. Germline-derived CDR1 and CDR2 are LGHDT and YNNKEL (reference sequence). The CDR3 nucleotides are TGTGCCAGCAGCCAGGGAGGCGGCAATCAGCCCCAGCATTTT. Protein product: CASSQGGGNQPQHF.

The rearrangement links TRBV7-6 to TRBJ2-1; TRBD2 aligns across 11 bases. With 0 bases clipped from V and 5 bases from J, the junction kept 6 bases outside the gene matches. The CDR3 is 17 residues long. Germline V gene lookup returns CDR1 SGHVS and CDR2 FNYEAQ. The CDR3 DNA reads TGTGCCAGCAGCTTAGCTGGGGGGACTAGCGGAAACAATGAGCAGTTCTTC. Translation: CASSLAGGTSGNNEQFF. The full variable domain, with the rest looked up from reference TRBV7-6 and TRBJ2-1, is GAGVSQSPRYKVTKRGQDVALRCDPISGHVSLYWYRQALGQGPEFLTYFNYEAQQDKSGLPNDRFSAERPEGSISTLTIQRTEQRDSAMYRCASSLAGGTSGNNEQFFGPGTRLTVL.

This chain uses TRBV5-8 with TRBJ2-4, with TRBD1 matching 8 bases. J was trimmed by 0 bases and V by 4 bases; bases with no gene match: 12. The CDR3 is 18 amino acids. The V gene's germline CDR1 is SGHTS and CDR2 YDEGEE. CDR3 loop: CASSPGTGDSLAKNIQYF. The CDR3 DNA reads TGTGCCAGCAGCCCCGGGACAGGAGATTCTTTAGCCAAAAACATTCAGTACTTC. Full variable domain (rest looked up from reference TRBV5-8 and TRBJ2-4): EAGVTQSPTHLIKTRGQQATLRCSPISGHTSVYWYQQALGLGLQFLLWYDEGEERNRGNFPPRFSGRQFPNYSSELNVNALELEDSALYLCASSPGTGDSLAKNIQYFGAGTRLSVL.

The chain employs TRBV5-1 and TRBJ2-3, with 11 bases aligning to TRBD2. The CDR3 extends over 15 amino acids. CDR1 and CDR2 from the germline V gene are SGHRS and YFSETQ. Losses at the gene ends were 1 base for V and 6 bases for J; bases not matched to a gene: 4. The CDR3 region has the DNA TGCGCCAGCAGCTTGCGACTAGCGGGGAAGGATACGCAGTATTTT. This sequence encodes CASSLRLAGKDTQYF.

The chain carries TRBV5-6 and TRBJ1-1; 11 nucleotides agree with TRBD1. The V gene end was trimmed by 0 bases and the J gene end by 4 bases; junction bases not matched to a gene: 5. CDR1 and CDR2 (germline): SGHDT, YYEEEE. This CDR3 comprises 16 residues. CDR3 loop: CASSLGPGTGGTEAFF. The CDR3 DNA sequence: TGTGCCAGCAGCTTGGGACCCGGGACAGGGGGCACTGAAGCTTTCTTT.

The chain joins TRBV29-1 to TRBJ1-1, with D possibly TRBD1 on 6 matching bases. The germline CDR1 and CDR2 sequences are SQVTM and ANQGSEA. The CDR3 consists of 13 residues. The CDR3 DNA sequence: TGCAGTGTTCAGGACAGAAAGAACACTGAAGCTTTCTTT. Translating it yields CSVQDRKNTEAFF.

The chain is built from TRBV9 and TRBJ1-6, with 8 bases fitting TRBD1. CDR3 length equals 17 residues. J gave up 6 bases and V 4 bases, and 12 bases lay outside the gene matches. In germline, CDR1 is SGDLS, CDR2 YYNGEE. CDR3 DNA: TGTGCCAGCAGCATAGGCCCCGGACAGGGTATTAATTCACCCCTCCACTTT. Residues: CASSIGPGQGINSPLHF.

V gene TRBV28 combines with J gene TRBJ1-3; 7 nucleotides align to TRBD1. V lost 7 bases and J lost 9; bases outside the gene matches: 9. Germline CDR1 reads MDHEN; CDR2 reads SYDVKM. The CDR3 totals 13 residues. As DNA, the CDR3 is TGTGCCAGCAACATACAGGGGAGAGGCACCATATATTTT. It encodes CASNIQGRGTIYF.

CDR3 bases: TGTGCCAGCAGTTATATCGGACAGGAAAAACTGTTTTTT. This codes for CASSYIGQEKLFF. The chain employs TRBV6-2 or TRBV6-3 and TRBJ1-4; perhaps TRBD1 as D (6 bases). Germline lookup yields CDR1 MNHEY and CDR2 SVGEGT. The ends were cut back, 3 bases at V and 8 bases at J, with 10 bases in the middle. There are 13 residues in the CDR3.

V and J are TRBV5-4 and TRBJ2-2; 11 nucleotides agree with TRBD2. Unmatched junction bases numbered 9, after V lost 4 bases and J lost 1 base. Germline V gene data show CDR1 as SGHNT and CDR2 as YYREEE (reference sequence). There are 18 residues in the CDR3. The CDR3 reads CASSPRGLAALNTGELFF. The CDR3 nucleotides read TGTGCCAGCAGCCCTAGGGGACTAGCGGCTTTGAACACCGGGGAGCTGTTTTTT.

J is TRBJ2-1 and V is TRBV7-2; 7 bases match TRBD2. Trimming cost V 8 bases and J 2 bases; bases outside gene matches: 12. The CDR3 contains 16 residues. The germline V gene encodes CDR1 SGHTA and CDR2 FQGNSA. Here the CDR3 reads CASADGGRSPYNEQFF. The CDR3 nucleotides read TGTGCCAGCGCGGATGGCGGGAGATCCCCCTACAATGAGCAGTTCTTC.

This clone rates as large. The rearrangement uses TRBV7-3 and TRBJ1-3, with D perhaps TRBD1 (5 bases). V lost 5 bases and J 4 bases, leaving 12 bases between the germline ends. The CDR3 contains 14 residues. Germline values: CDR1 SGHTA, CDR2 FQGTGA. The CDR3 here is CASSPQGVGNTIYF. In DNA, the CDR3 is TGTGCCAGCAGCCCCCAGGGCGTCGGAAACACCATATATTTT. Combining the CDR3 with reference TRBV7-3 and TRBJ1-3 gives the whole variable domain GAGVSQTPSNKVTEKGKYVELRCDPISGHTALYWYRQSLGQGPEFLIYFQGTGAADDSGLPNDRFFAVRPEGSVSTLKIQRTERGDSAVYLCASSPQGVGNTIYFGEGSWLTVV.

This clone was seen once. The rearrangement links TRBV5-1 to TRBJ2-3; maybe TRBD2 (6 bases). The CDR3 has 13 amino acids. V lost 6 bases and J lost 3, with 11 bases in between. Germline V gene sequence: CDR1 SGHRS, CDR2 YFSETQ. CDR3 region: CASNWGVTDTQYF. In DNA form, the CDR3 reads TGCGCCAGCAACTGGGGGGTAACAGATACGCAGTATTTT.

This clone was observed once. The chain carries TRBV25-1 and TRBJ2-4; 7 bases match TRBD2. Germline-derived CDR1 and CDR2 are MGHDK and SYGVNS. V gave up 4 bases and J gave up 4 bases; unmatched junction bases: 10. The length of the CDR3 is 16 residues. The CDR3 bases are TGTGCCAGCAGTGCAACTGGCGGGAGTGGGAAAAACATTCAGTACTTC. Translated: CASSATGGSGKNIQYF.